A selection of T cell receptor beta chains follows, all from one sample in a study of PD-1 blockade in classical Hodgkin lymphoma. Libraries were prepared by immunoSEQ multiplex PCR; TCRdb keeps only in-frame clonotypes and omits some of them. Of around 150,000 clones detected, around 73% appear once; the ten largest clones hold about 9%. Specimen: peripheral blood mononuclear cells (PBMCs), collected before the second cycle of nivolumab. These receptors all stem from a human donor with classical Hodgkin lymphoma. CDR3s include the opening cysteine and the closing phenylalanine or tryptophan. The D gene is left open where the match is weak. Part of the rows lack a size; the others show once, few, many or a class for expanded clones.

TRBV6-5	13	.	TRBJ1-1	.	CASSYSRGFEAFF	TGTGCCAGCAGTTACTCCCGCGGGTTTGAAGCTTTCTTT
TRBV7-9	15	.	TRBJ1-2	.	CASSAQKPGNYGYTF	TGTGCCAGCAGCGCACAGAAACCGGGGAACTATGGCTACACCTTC
TRBV19	13	TRBD2	TRBJ2-3	.	CASSISGEDTQYF	TGTGCCAGTAGTATTAGCGGGGAGGATACGCAGTATTTT
TRBV7-2	16	TRBD1	TRBJ2-2	.	CASSWGQGMNTGELFF	TGTGCCAGCAGCTGGGGACAGGGGATGAACACCGGGGAGCTGTTTTTT
TRBV16	15	TRBD1	TRBJ2-3	few	CASSQEGTERDTQYF	TGTGCCAGCAGCCAAGAAGGGACAGAGAGAGATACGCAGTATTTT
TRBV10-3	17	.	TRBJ2-2	.	CAISGGGRTLNTGELFF	TGTGCCATCAGTGGTGGGGGCCGGACGCTTAACACCGGGGAGCTGTTTTTT
TRBV7-8	15	.	TRBJ2-7	.	CASKLSGGAVYEQYF	TGTGCCAGCAAGTTAAGTGGAGGGGCTGTCTACGAGCAGTACTTC
TRBV6-1	15	TRBD1	TRBJ2-3	once	CASSDRQGATDTQYF	TGTGCCAGCAGTGATCGACAGGGAGCCACAGATACGCAGTATTTT
TRBV10-3	13	.	TRBJ2-7	.	CAISERGQYEQYF	TGTGCCATCAGTGAGAGAGGACAGTACGAGCAGTACTTC
TRBV9	15	.	TRBJ2-7	.	CASSVGQGGAYEQYF	TGTGCCAGCAGCGTAGGACAGGGAGGGGCCTACGAGCAGTACTTC
TRBV5-6	16	.	TRBJ1-1	.	CASSPSAGPRNTEAFF	TGTGCCAGCAGCCCCAGTGCGGGACCGCGGAACACTGAAGCTTTCTTT
TRBV19	17	TRBD1	TRBJ1-3	.	CASSTLGTGGTGNTIYF	TGTGCCAGTAGTACCTTGGGGACAGGAGGAACTGGAAACACCATATATTTT
TRBV6-6	15	TRBD2	TRBJ2-1	.	CASSGRERGSNEQFF	TGTGCCAGCAGTGGCCGGGAGCGGGGGAGTAATGAGCAGTTCTTC
TRBV11-3	14	TRBD2	TRBJ2-1	.	CASSLGAGANEQFF	TGTGCCAGCAGCTTGGGAGCGGGGGCCAATGAGCAGTTCTTC
TRBV10-3	14	.	TRBJ1-1	.	CAISEDRKNTEAFF	TGTGCCATCAGTGAGGACAGAAAGAACACTGAAGCTTTCTTT
TRBV10-3	13	.	TRBJ2-1	.	CAISESSYNEQFF	TGTGCCATCAGTGAGTCTAGCTACAATGAGCAGTTCTTC
TRBV6-5	13	.	TRBJ2-7	.	CASSLRDLYEQYF	TGTGCCAGCAGCCTTCGGGACCTCTACGAGCAGTACTTC
TRBV6-6	16	.	TRBJ1-5	once	CASSYSRGAGNQPQHF	TGTGCCAGCAGTTACTCCAGGGGCGCGGGGAATCAGCCCCAGCATTTT
TRBV29-1	13	.	TRBJ2-2	.	CSVDVRTAGELFF	TGCAGCGTTGATGTCAGGACGGCCGGGGAGCTGTTTTTT
TRBV6-5	16	.	TRBJ2-3	few	CASSYSAGWDTDTQYF	TGTGCCAGCAGTTACTCCGCAGGTTGGGACACAGATACGCAGTATTTT
TRBV10-3	13	.	TRBJ1-1	.	CAISESRVTEAFF	TGTGCCATCAGTGAAAGCAGGGTTACTGAAGCTTTCTTT
TRBV29-1	17	.	TRBJ2-7	few	CSVVRAKESGNPYEQYF	TGCAGCGTGGTTCGGGCCAAAGAATCAGGGAACCCCTACGAGCAGTACTTC
TRBV6-5	16	.	TRBJ2-1	.	CASSYSTGGGRYGQFF	TGTGCCAGCAGTTACTCGACCGGTGGAGGGAGATACGGGCAGTTCTTC
TRBV18	17	TRBD2	TRBJ2-3	.	CASSPPVIAGGSDTQYF	TGTGCCAGCTCACCACCGGTGATAGCGGGAGGGTCAGATACGCAGTATTTT
TRBV29-1	13	.	TRBJ1-4	.	CSVPAPGYEKLFF	TGCAGCGTCCCCGCCCCGGGGTATGAAAAACTGTTTTTT
TRBV7-9	14	.	TRBJ2-7	once	CASQRSREFYEQYF	TGTGCCAGCCAGAGGTCCAGGGAGTTTTACGAGCAGTACTTC
TRBV28	12	TRBD2	TRBJ2-5	.	CATAGVQETQYF	TGTGCCACCGCGGGGGTACAAGAGACCCAGTACTTC
TRBV6-5	11	.	TRBJ2-7	.	CASSYGAEQYF	TGTGCCAGCAGTTACGGGGCGGAGCAGTACTTC
TRBV10-3	15	TRBD2	TRBJ2-1	once	CAISEEIGRASEQFF	TGTGCCATCAGTGAGGAAATCGGGAGGGCCTCTGAGCAGTTCTTC
TRBV7-2	16	TRBD2	TRBJ2-5	.	CASSFSGGAPGGPQYF	TGTGCCAGCAGCTTTAGCGGGGGCGCCCCCGGGGGGCCCCAGTACTTC
TRBV9	16	TRBD2	TRBJ2-3	.	CASSGIAGETRDTQYF	TGTGCCAGCAGCGGCATAGCGGGAGAGACCCGAGATACGCAGTATTTT
TRBV6-6	12	TRBD1	TRBJ1-2	.	CASTDRVGGYTF	TGTGCCAGCACTGACAGGGTAGGGGGCTACACCTTC
TRBV21-1	16	.	TRBJ1-3	.	CASSKCGDTSGNTIYF	TGTGCCAGCAGCAAATGCGGGGATACCTCTGGAAACACCATATATTTT
TRBV6-7	12	.	TRBJ1-1	.	CASSGMNTEAFF	TGCGCCAGCAGTGGGATGAACACTGAAGCTTTCTTT
TRBV7-3	18	TRBD2	TRBJ2-2	.	CASSIKTSGRVNTGELFF	TGTGCCAGCAGCATAAAGACTAGCGGGAGGGTGAACACCGGGGAGCTGTTTTTT
TRBV18	13	.	TRBJ1-1	.	CASSGGLGTEAFF	TGTGCCAGCTCCGGCGGGCTTGGCACTGAAGCTTTCTTT
TRBV6-5	14	TRBD2	TRBJ2-7	.	CASIKDGGSYEQYF	TGTGCCAGCATCAAAGACGGGGGGAGCTACGAGCAGTACTTC
TRBV19	12	.	TRBJ1-2	.	CASTEGGRGYTF	TGTGCCAGTACCGAGGGGGGGCGAGGCTACACCTTC
TRBV28	14	.	TRBJ1-2	.	CASRVGLINYGYTF	TGTGCCAGCAGGGTCGGTTTGATTAACTATGGCTACACCTTC
TRBV6-1	15	TRBD1	TRBJ2-2	.	CASTIDRAPTGELFF	TGTGCCAGCACCATAGACAGGGCCCCCACCGGGGAGCTGTTTTTT
TRBV5-1	13	TRBD1	TRBJ1-5	.	CAPGTGVYQPQHF	TGCGCCCCCGGGACAGGGGTATACCAGCCCCAGCATTTT
TRBV6-5	15	TRBD2	TRBJ2-7	few	CASSYSGLAGMEQYF	TGTGCCAGCAGTTACTCGGGACTAGCGGGAATGGAGCAGTACTTC
TRBV6-1	15	.	TRBJ2-4	.	CASIRDTQAKNIQYF	TGTGCCAGCATCCGGGACACCCAAGCCAAAAACATTCAGTACTTC
TRBV7-2	16	TRBD1	TRBJ2-5	few	CASSLEMGQGSETQYF	TGTGCCAGCAGCTTAGAAATGGGACAGGGTAGTGAGACCCAGTACTTC
TRBV9	15	.	TRBJ1-2	.	CASSVGTARDYGYTF	TGTGCCAGCAGCGTAGGGACGGCACGGGACTATGGCTACACCTTC